This T cell receptor (beta chain) came from a study of response to subunit inactivated influenza vaccine. MiXCR, applied by TCRdb to the RT-PCR reads, yields one record per CDR3 protein. This table has 600,000 to 850,000 distinct CDR3 sequences, roughly 15% appearing once. Germline V lookup: CDR1 MDHEN, CDR2 SYDVKM. The CDR3 covers 16 residues. Trimming left V 5 bases short and J 12 bases short, with 26 bases between. Regarding the study as a whole: It was the authors' suggestion that each seasonal influenza vaccination recruits few new T cells.

About this clonotype itself: Its antigen is currently unknown.

The receptor was derived from a man over 45 who received an inactivated influenza vaccine. This sample comprised PBMCs from blood, obtained 14 to 15 days before vaccination. The V call is TRBV28, the J call TRBJ1-5, with D possibly TRBD1 on 6 matching bases. The CDR3 bases are TGTGCCAGCAGTCCGTACAGGGCCCTTGGGAATCAGTGCCAGCATTTT. This encodes CASSPYRALGNQCQHF.